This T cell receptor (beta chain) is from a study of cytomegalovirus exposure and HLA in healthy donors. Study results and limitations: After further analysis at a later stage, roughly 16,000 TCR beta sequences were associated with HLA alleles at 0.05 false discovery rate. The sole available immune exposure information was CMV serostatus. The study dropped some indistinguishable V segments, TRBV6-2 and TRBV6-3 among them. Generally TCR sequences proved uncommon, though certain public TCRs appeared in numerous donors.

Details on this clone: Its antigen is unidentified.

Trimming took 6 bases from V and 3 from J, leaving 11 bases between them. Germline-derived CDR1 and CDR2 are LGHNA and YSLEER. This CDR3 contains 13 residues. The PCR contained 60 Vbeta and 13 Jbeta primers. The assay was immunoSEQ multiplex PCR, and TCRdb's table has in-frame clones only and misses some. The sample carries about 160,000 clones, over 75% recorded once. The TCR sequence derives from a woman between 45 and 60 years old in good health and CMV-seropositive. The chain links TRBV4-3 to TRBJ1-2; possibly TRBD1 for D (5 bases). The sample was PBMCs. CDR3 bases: TGCGCCAGCAGTAAGGGGTTTGACTATGGCTACACCTTC. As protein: CASSKGFDYGYTF.